This paragraph reports one TCR beta chain. Cells were sorted from thawed PBMC rested overnight and stained with GMM-loaded CD1B tetramer, viability dye and anti-CD3. The CD1B tetramers carried C32 glucose monomycolate purified from Rhodococcus equi. Tetramer-sorted PBMC had been CD14 monocyte-depleted before freezing. The data are from a study of T cells in tuberculosis. J lost 5 bases, V lost 2 bases, and 6 bases had no gene match. This CDR3 spans 15 amino acids. Germline CDR1 MNHNY, CDR2 SVGAGI (reference sequence). Sequencing used immunoSEQ multiplex PCR; TCRdb keeps in-frame clones, though not all of them. Among 85,000 to 100,000 clones, approximately 90% were seen once, and the ten largest hold approximately 2%. Study conclusions and caveats: T cells binding CD1B-GMM tetramer weakly possibly escaped the sort.

Material: CD1b-GMM tetramer-negative cells sorted from PBMCs. This clonotype was obtained from an adult woman with latent tuberculosis. The chain employs TRBV6-6 and TRBJ1-1; 9 positions agree with TRBD1. The CDR3 protein is CASSYRDRGDTEAFF. The CDR3 DNA sequence: TGTGCCAGCAGTTACCGCGACAGGGGGGATACTGAAGCTTTCTTT.